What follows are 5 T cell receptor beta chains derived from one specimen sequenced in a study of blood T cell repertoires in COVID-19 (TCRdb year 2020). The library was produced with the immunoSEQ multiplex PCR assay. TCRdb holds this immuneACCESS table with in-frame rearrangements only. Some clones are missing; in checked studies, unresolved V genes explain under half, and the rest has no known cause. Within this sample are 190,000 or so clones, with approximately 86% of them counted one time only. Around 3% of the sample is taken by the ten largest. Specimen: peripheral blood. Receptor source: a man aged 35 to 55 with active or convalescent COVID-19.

The CDR3 bases are TGTGCCAGCAGCAAGAGGGCAGTCCAAGAGACCCAGTACTTC. Its protein is CASSKRAVQETQYF. The rearrangement links TRBV7-9 to TRBJ2-5; tentative D call: TRBD2 (5 bases). The CDR3 spans 14 residues. Germline-derived CDR1 and CDR2 are SEHNR and FQNEAQ (reference sequence). V dropped 5 bases and J dropped 1 base, with 11 bases sitting between them.

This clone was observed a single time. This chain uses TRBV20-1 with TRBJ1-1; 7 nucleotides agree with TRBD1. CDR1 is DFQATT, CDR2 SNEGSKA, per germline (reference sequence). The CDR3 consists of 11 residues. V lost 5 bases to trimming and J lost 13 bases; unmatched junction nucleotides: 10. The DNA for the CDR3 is TGCAGTGCTCAGACAGGGTGGTTTGGTTTCTTT. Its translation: CSAQTGWFGFF.

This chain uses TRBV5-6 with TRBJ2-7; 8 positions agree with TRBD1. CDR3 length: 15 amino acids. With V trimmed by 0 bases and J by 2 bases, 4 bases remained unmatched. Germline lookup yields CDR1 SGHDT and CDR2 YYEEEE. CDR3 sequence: CASSLEGQVPYEQYF. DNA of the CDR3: TGTGCCAGCAGCTTGGAGGGACAGGTGCCCTACGAGCAGTACTTC.

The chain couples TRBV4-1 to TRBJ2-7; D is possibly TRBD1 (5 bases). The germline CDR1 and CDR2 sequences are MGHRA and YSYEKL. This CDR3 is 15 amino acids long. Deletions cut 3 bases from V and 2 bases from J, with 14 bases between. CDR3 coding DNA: TGCGCCAGCAGCCAGCGGACGTTAGGGGCCTACGAGCAGTACTTC. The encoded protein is CASSQRTLGAYEQYF.

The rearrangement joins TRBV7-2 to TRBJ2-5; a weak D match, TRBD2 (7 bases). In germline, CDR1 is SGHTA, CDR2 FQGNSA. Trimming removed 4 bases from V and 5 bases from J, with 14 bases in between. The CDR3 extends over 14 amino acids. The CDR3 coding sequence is TGTGCCAGCAGCTCGGCGGGGGCGGGGGAGACCCAGTACTTC. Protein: CASSSAGAGETQYF.